This TCR beta chain was documented in a study of blood T cell repertoires in COVID-19. Turning to the study itself: Samples of COVID-19 (acute and convalescent) were obtained from the United States, Italy and Spain. In each case, the material was cDNA or gDNA derived from T cells, B-cell-depleted T cells, or PBMCs.

The V gene's germline CDR1 is SQVTM and CDR2 ANQGSEA. The CDR3 is 15 residues long. Trimming pared 4 bases from V and 0 bases from J, leaving 12 bases between. Authors' data handling: Cell counts per sample came from amplifying reference gene primers. Sequencing used immunoSEQ multiplex PCR; TCRdb keeps in-frame clones, though not all of them. D and trimming come from the DNA, and the V and J calls and clone size come from that table. The sample lists some 200,000 clones; about 87% were seen once. The sequence came from a man aged 40-50 years with active or convalescent COVID-19. The rearrangement uses TRBV29-1 and TRBJ2-2; D unresolved. The sample consisted of peripheral blood. The chain's CDR3 is CSVGSGSANTGELFF. The CDR3 DNA is TGCAGCGTTGGATCCGGAAGCGCGAACACCGGGGAGCTGTTTTTT.